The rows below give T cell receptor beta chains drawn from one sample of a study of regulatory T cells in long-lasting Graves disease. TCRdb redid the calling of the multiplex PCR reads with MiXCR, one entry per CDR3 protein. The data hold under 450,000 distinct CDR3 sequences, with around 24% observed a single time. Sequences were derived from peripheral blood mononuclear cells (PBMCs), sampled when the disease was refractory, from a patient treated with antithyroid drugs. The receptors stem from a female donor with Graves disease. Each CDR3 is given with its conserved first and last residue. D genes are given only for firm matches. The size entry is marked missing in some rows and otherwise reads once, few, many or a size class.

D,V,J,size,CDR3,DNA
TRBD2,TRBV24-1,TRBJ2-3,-,CATSDPTSGRAADTQYF,TGTGCCACCAGTGATCCGACTAGCGGGAGGGCGGCAGATACGCAGTATTTT
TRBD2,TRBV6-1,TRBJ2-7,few,CASSSGLPPYEQYF,TGTGCCAGCTCCTCGGGACTACCACCCTACGAGCAGTACTTC
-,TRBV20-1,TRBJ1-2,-,CSAPANRVRGYTF,TGCAGTGCCCCAGCGAACAGGGTGAGAGGCTACACCTTC
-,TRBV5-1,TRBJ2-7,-,CASSLVGKDYEQYF,TGCGCCAGCAGCTTGGTAGGGAAGGACTACGAGCAGTACTTC
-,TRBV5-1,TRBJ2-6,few,CASSLAVEHGANVLTF,TGCGCCAGCAGCTTGGCCGTGGAACACGGGGCCAACGTCCTGACTTTC
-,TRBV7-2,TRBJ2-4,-,CASSFVQGGIRYF,TGTGCCAGCAGCTTTGTACAGGGAGGGATTCGGTACTTC
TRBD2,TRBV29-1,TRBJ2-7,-,CSVELDGRLGTYEQYF,TGCAGCGTTGAATTGGACGGGAGGCTGGGGACCTACGAGCAGTACTTC
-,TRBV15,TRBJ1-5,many,CATSRDLPSSLNQPQHF,TGTGCCACCAGCAGAGATCTCCCCAGCAGCCTCAATCAGCCCCAGCATTTT
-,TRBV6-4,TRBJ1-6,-,CASSDSEDKISPLHF,TGTGCCAGCAGTGACTCTGAGGACAAGATTTCACCCCTCCACTTT
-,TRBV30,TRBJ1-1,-,CAWSRTVNTEALF,TGTGCCTGGAGTCGGACAGTGAACACTGAAGCTCTCTTT
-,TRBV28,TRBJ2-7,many,CASRGGANSYEQYF,TGTGCCAGCAGAGGGGGGGCGAACTCCTACGAGCAGTACTTC
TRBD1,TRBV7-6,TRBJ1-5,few,CASSLGTGFGQPQHF,TGTGCCAGCAGCTTAGGGACAGGGTTCGGACAGCCCCAGCATTTT
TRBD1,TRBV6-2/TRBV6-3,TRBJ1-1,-,CASRGSQGATEAFF,TGTGCCAGCCGAGGCTCGCAGGGGGCCACTGAAGCTTTCTTT
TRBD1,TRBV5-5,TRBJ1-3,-,CASSLAGAGGSGNTIYF,TGTGCCAGCAGCTTGGCTGGGGCAGGGGGATCTGGAAACACCATATATTTT
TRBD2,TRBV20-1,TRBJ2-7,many,CSAHQASGRGYEQYF,TGCAGTGCCCACCAGGCTAGCGGGAGGGGTTACGAGCAGTACTTC
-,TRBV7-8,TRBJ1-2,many,CASSLDRAYGYTF,TGTGCCAGCAGCTTAGACAGGGCCTATGGCTACACCTTC
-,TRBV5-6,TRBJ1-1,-,CASSRGGETEAFF,TGTGCCAGCAGCAGGGGTGGGGAGACTGAAGCTTTCTTT
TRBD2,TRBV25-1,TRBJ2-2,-,CASSEYPGGSTGELFF,TGTGCCAGCAGTGAATATCCGGGAGGTAGCACCGGGGAGCTGTTTTTT
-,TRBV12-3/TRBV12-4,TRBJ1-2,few,CASSLGGVRRGGYTF,TGTGCCAGCAGTTTGGGGGGGGTAAGAAGGGGTGGCTACACCTTC
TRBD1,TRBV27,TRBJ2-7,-,CASSSGQGARYEQYF,TGTGCCAGCAGTTCCGGACAGGGGGCGCGGTACGAGCAGTACTTC
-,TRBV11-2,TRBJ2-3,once,CASSSRPGADTQYF,TGTGCCAGCAGCTCCCGACCCGGGGCGGATACGCAGTATTTT
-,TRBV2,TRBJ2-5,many,CATKRYPETQYF,TGTGCCACAAAGCGGTATCCGGAGACCCAGTACTTC
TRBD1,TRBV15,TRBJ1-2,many,CATSRRTGRSYGYTF,TGTGCCACCAGCAGGCGGACAGGAAGATCCTATGGCTACACCTTC
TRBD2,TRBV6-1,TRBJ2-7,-,CASNPEGSGGSYEQYF,TGTGCCAGCAACCCCGAGGGGAGCGGGGGATCCTACGAGCAGTACTTC
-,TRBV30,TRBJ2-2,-,CAWSVGVTNTGELFF,TGTGCCTGGAGTGTTGGGGTAACGAACACCGGGGAGCTGTTTTTT
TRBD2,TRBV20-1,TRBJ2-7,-,CKLGGLVGEEQYF,TGCAAACTCGGGGGACTAGTGGGAGAGGAGCAGTACTTC
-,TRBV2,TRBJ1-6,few,CASSAAANSPLHF,TGTGCCAGCAGTGCGGCAGCTAATTCACCCCTCCACTTT
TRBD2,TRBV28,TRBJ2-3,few,CASSFVVVGGRPDTQYF,TGTGCCAGCAGTTTTGTCGTTGTGGGAGGGAGACCAGATACGCAGTATTTT
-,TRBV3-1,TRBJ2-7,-,CASGRGENYEQYF,TGTGCCAGCGGGCGCGGGGAGAACTACGAGCAGTACTTC
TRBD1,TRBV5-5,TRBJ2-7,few,CASSKGQVVHEQYF,TGTGCCAGCAGCAAAGGACAGGTTGTCCACGAGCAGTACTTC
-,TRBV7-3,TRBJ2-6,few,CASSLNTGANVLTF,TGTGCCAGCAGCTTAAATACAGGGGCCAACGTCCTGACTTTC
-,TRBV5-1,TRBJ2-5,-,CASSLQGWETQYF,TGCGCCAGCAGCTTACAGGGTTGGGAGACCCAGTACTTC
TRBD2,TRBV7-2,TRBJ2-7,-,CASSFASGEQYF,TGTGCCAGCAGCTTTGCTAGCGGCGAGCAGTACTTC
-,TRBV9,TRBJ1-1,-,CASSVGTVTEAFF,TGTGCCAGCAGCGTAGGGACAGTTACCGAAGCTTTCTTT
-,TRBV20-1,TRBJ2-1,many,CSAGAVGGRDEQFF,TGCAGTGCTGGGGCCGTAGGAGGGCGGGATGAGCAGTTCTTC
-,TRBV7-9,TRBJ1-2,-,CASNREGKNYTF,TGTGCCAGCAACCGGGAGGGGAAAAACTACACCTTC
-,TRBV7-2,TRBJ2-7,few,CASSRLPGTDYEQYF,TGTGCCAGCTCACGGCTGCCAGGGACGGACTACGAGCAGTACTTC
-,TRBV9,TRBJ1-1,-,CASSPNSVGGAAFF,TGTGCCAGCAGCCCCAACTCGGTCGGGGGTGCAGCTTTCTTT
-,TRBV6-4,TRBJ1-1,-,CASSAQENTEAFF,TGTGCCAGCAGTGCCCAGGAGAACACTGAAGCTTTCTTT
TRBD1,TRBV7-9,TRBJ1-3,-,CASSYGQGVNTIYF,TGTGCCAGCAGCTACGGACAGGGGGTGAACACCATATATTTT
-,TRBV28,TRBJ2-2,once,CASRPRVTGELFF,TGTGCCAGCAGACCCAGGGTAACGGGGGAGCTGTTTTTT
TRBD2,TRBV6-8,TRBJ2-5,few,CASSYLGTSDRETQYF,TGTGCCAGCAGTTACCTCGGGACTAGCGATCGGGAGACCCAGTACTTC
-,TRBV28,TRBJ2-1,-,CASSKTRDEQFF,TGTGCCAGCAGCAAGACCCGGGATGAGCAGTTCTTC
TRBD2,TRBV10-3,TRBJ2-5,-,CATKTSGREETQYF,TGTGCCACCAAAACTAGCGGGAGGGAAGAGACCCAGTACTTC
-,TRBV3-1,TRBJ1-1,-,CASSLNPITEREAFF,TGTGCCAGCAGCCTCAACCCAATAACAGAGCGTGAAGCTTTCTTT
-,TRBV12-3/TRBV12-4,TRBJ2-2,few,CASSQTRPFPGELFF,TGTGCCAGCAGTCAGACTAGGCCTTTCCCCGGGGAGCTGTTTTTT
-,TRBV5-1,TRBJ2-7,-,CASSLTATYEQYF,TGCGCCAGCAGCTTGACGGCAACCTACGAGCAGTACTTC
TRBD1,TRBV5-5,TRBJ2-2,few,CASSFGTGLTNTGELFF,TGTGCCAGCAGCTTTGGGACAGGGCTAACGAACACCGGGGAGCTGTTTTTT
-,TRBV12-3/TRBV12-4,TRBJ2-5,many,CASRPPGEETQYF,TGTGCCAGCCGACCCCCGGGGGAAGAGACCCAGTACTTC
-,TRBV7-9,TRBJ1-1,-,CASRDTNTEAFF,TGTGCCAGCCGGGACACCAACACTGAAGCTTTCTTT
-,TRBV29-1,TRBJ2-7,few,CSVEDLYRQSYRSKDIRYEQYF,TGCAGCGTTGAAGATCTTTATAGACAAAGTTACCGAAGCAAGGATATACGCTACGAGCAGTACTTC
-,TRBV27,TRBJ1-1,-,CASTPRRGGWTEAFF,TGTGCCAGCACCCCGCGGCGGGGCGGGTGGACTGAAGCTTTCTTT
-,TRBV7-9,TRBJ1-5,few,CASSSDGDGNPQHF,TGTGCCAGCAGCTCGGACGGGGACGGGAATCCCCAGCATTTT
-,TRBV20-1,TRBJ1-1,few,CSAPRRPNTEAFF,TGCAGTGCCCCGCGCAGGCCGAACACTGAAGCTTTCTTT
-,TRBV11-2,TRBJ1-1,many,CASSDSGRAGNTEAFF,TGTGCCAGCAGCGACTCGGGCAGGGCTGGGAACACTGAAGCTTTCTTT